These T cell receptor beta chains were read from a single sample in a study of T cells after yellow fever vaccination. TCRdb redid the calling of the 5' RACE reads with MiXCR, one entry per CDR3 protein. The sample shows fewer than 450,000 distinct CDR3 sequences, around 10% of them seen only once. Sample: PBMCs, taken on the day of the first yellow fever vaccination. These TCRs come from a man in his late teens or twenties who received the YFV17D yellow fever vaccine. CDR3s include the opening cysteine and the closing phenylalanine or tryptophan. Each record gives: clone size, D gene, V gene, J gene, CDR3 protein, CDR3 DNA. The D gene is left open where the match is weak. Where a row states a size, it is once, few, many or the class of an expanded clone; other rows omit it.

>few|TRBD1|TRBV7-9|TRBJ2-2
CASSYSGTANTGELFF
TGTGCCAGCAGCTATTCCGGGACAGCGAACACCGGGGAGCTGTTTTTT
>few|.|TRBV12-3/TRBV12-4|TRBJ2-3
CASRTPPTDTQYF
TGTGCCAGCAGAACCCCCCCAACAGATACGCAGTATTTT
>few|.|TRBV12-3/TRBV12-4|TRBJ1-1
CASSFITPNTEAFF
TGTGCCAGCAGTTTCATCACCCCAAACACTGAAGCTTTCTTT
>.|.|TRBV7-2|TRBJ1-2
CASSPQTIANYGYTF
TGTGCCAGCAGCCCCCAGACAATAGCTAACTATGGCTACACCTTC
>few|TRBD2|TRBV4-1|TRBJ2-1
CASSRGGNEQFF
TGCGCCAGCAGCCGGGGGGGCAATGAGCAGTTCTTC
>.|TRBD2|TRBV20-1|TRBJ2-2
CSAETRTSGGGTGELFF
TGCAGTGCGGAGACTCGGACTAGCGGGGGGGGCACCGGGGAGCTGTTTTTT
>.|TRBD1|TRBV10-3|TRBJ1-6
CAISPGQINSPLHF
TGTGCCATTTCTCCGGGACAGATTAATTCACCCCTCCACTTT
>many|.|TRBV11-1|TRBJ2-1
CASSSDLNNEQFF
TGTGCCAGCAGCTCGGACCTTAACAATGAGCAGTTCTTC
>few|TRBD1|TRBV7-8|TRBJ1-4
CASSSRTGPLIGTNEKLFF
TGTGCCAGCAGCTCCCGGACAGGACCACTAATTGGCACTAATGAAAAACTGTTTTTT
>.|.|TRBV10-3|TRBJ2-5
CAISETRTQYF
TGTGCCATCAGTGAAACCCGGACCCAGTACTTC
>.|TRBD1|TRBV7-3|TRBJ2-1
CASSNVGQGHNEQFF
TGTGCCAGCAGCAATGTGGGACAGGGTCACAATGAGCAGTTCTTC
>.|.|TRBV20-1|TRBJ2-5
CSASRDPESQETQYF
TGCAGTGCCTCCCGGGACCCCGAGTCACAGGAGACCCAGTACTTC
>.|TRBD2|TRBV5-8|TRBJ2-3
CASSHGGLASRTDTQYF
TGTGCCAGCAGCCACGGGGGACTAGCTTCCCGCACAGATACGCAGTATTTT
>few|TRBD2|TRBV3-1|TRBJ2-3
CASSRLSGGRGDTQYF
TGTGCCAGCAGTCGACTCAGCGGGGGGCGGGGAGATACGCAGTATTTT
>.|TRBD1|TRBV6-2/TRBV6-3|TRBJ2-5
CASSSYGGQGEETQYF
TGTGCCAGCAGCAGTTACGGGGGACAGGGCGAAGAGACCCAGTACTTC
>.|TRBD2|TRBV7-2|TRBJ2-1
CASSLALSGGAYEQFF
TGTGCCAGCAGCTTAGCGCTTAGCGGGGGGGCCTATGAGCAGTTCTTC
>few|.|TRBV7-3|TRBJ2-7
CASSSGTGYEQYF
TGTGCCAGCAGCTCCGGGACGGGCTACGAGCAGTACTTC
>.|TRBD1|TRBV27|TRBJ2-7
CASSLRQGAFYEQYF
TGTGCCAGCAGTCTCCGACAGGGGGCTTTCTACGAGCAGTACTTC
>few|.|TRBV5-1|TRBJ2-3
CASSVGTGTDTQYF
TGCGCCAGCAGCGTAGGCACCGGCACAGATACGCAGTATTTT
>.|TRBD2|TRBV7-7|TRBJ2-5
CASSLGAGAQETQYF
TGTGCTAGCAGCTTAGGAGCGGGGGCACAAGAGACCCAGTACTTC
>.|.|TRBV7-9|TRBJ2-1
CASGTVDNEQFF
TGTGCCAGCGGGACGGTGGACAATGAGCAGTTCTTC
>.|.|TRBV5-1|TRBJ2-5
CASSSLGEETQYF
TGCGCCAGCAGCTCTCTAGGGGAAGAGACCCAGTACTTC
>few|TRBD2|TRBV6-6|TRBJ2-7
CASGGGRDYEQYF
TGTGCCAGCGGCGGGGGTCGGGACTACGAGCAGTACTTC
>many|TRBD1|TRBV11-2|TRBJ2-2
CASYWIRTGGKKSGELFF
TGTGCCAGCTACTGGATAAGAACAGGGGGGAAGAAGTCCGGGGAGCTGTTTTTT
>few|TRBD2|TRBV3-1|TRBJ2-3
CASSQVASGGSDTQYF
TGTGCCAGCAGCCAAGTTGCTAGCGGGGGCTCAGATACGCAGTATTTT
>few|.|TRBV9|TRBJ2-2
CASSVSEGLTGELFF
TGTGCCAGCAGCGTATCGGAGGGGCTCACCGGGGAGCTGTTTTTT
>few|.|TRBV20-1|TRBJ2-5
CSAGGGGRGDETQYF
TGCAGTGCTGGAGGGGGCGGGCGGGGCGACGAGACCCAGTACTTC
>.|.|TRBV6-1|TRBJ1-2
CASKDSGGDYGYTF
TGTGCCAGCAAGGACTCGGGCGGAGATTATGGCTACACCTTC
>.|TRBD1|TRBV12-3/TRBV12-4|TRBJ2-3
CASSLYRGTILTDTQYF
TGTGCCAGCAGTTTGTACAGGGGGACGATACTGACAGATACGCAGTATTTT
>.|.|TRBV7-2|TRBJ2-7
CASSPETGLSYEQYF
TGTGCCAGCAGCCCCGAGACGGGGCTCTCCTACGAGCAGTACTTC
>.|TRBD1|TRBV29-1|TRBJ2-1
CSVRTGYNEQFF
TGCAGCGTAAGGACAGGATACAATGAGCAGTTCTTC
>.|TRBD1|TRBV28|TRBJ2-3
CASTQGVSGETDTQYF
TGTGCCAGCACCCAGGGGGTTTCTGGGGAAACAGATACGCAGTATTTT
>many|.|TRBV7-9|TRBJ1-2
CASSPGQSGYTF
TGTGCCAGCAGCCCAGGACAATCCGGCTACACCTTC
>.|.|TRBV7-3|TRBJ2-3
CASSLQGFSTDTQYF
TGTGCCAGCAGCCTACAGGGTTTCAGCACAGATACGCAGTATTTT
>.|.|TRBV19|TRBJ1-5
CASSILGPDQPQHF
TGTGCCAGTAGTATCTTAGGGCCCGATCAGCCCCAGCATTTT
>many|.|TRBV12-3/TRBV12-4|TRBJ2-7
CASSLAGDPYEQYF
TGTGCCAGCAGTTTGGCAGGGGATCCCTACGAGCAGTACTTC
>many|.|TRBV6-1|TRBJ1-5
CASSPNWVGNQPQHF
TGTGCCAGCAGCCCCAATTGGGTGGGCAATCAGCCCCAGCATTTT
>few|TRBD2|TRBV14|TRBJ2-1
CASSRSGGASYNEQFF
TGTGCCAGCAGTCGTAGCGGGGGGGCCTCCTACAATGAGCAGTTCTTC
>.|.|TRBV5-1|TRBJ2-1
CASSSPTRGEQFF
TGCGCCAGCAGCTCGCCTACGCGGGGAGAGCAGTTCTTC
>many|.|TRBV3-1|TRBJ1-5
CASSQGVQNQPQHF
TGTGCCAGCAGCCAAGGCGTCCAAAATCAGCCCCAGCATTTT
>.|.|TRBV18|TRBJ1-1
CASSPISANTEAFF
TGTGCCAGCTCACCAATATCGGCGAACACTGAAGCTTTCTTT
>few|.|TRBV18|TRBJ2-3
CASSPQEGAGDTQYF
TGTGCCAGCTCACCCCAGGAGGGGGCTGGAGATACGCAGTATTTT
>few|TRBD1|TRBV4-1|TRBJ2-6
CASSQDSGQGAGANVLTF
TGCGCCAGCAGCCAAGATTCTGGACAGGGGGCTGGGGCCAACGTCCTGACTTTC
>many|TRBD1|TRBV10-3|TRBJ1-1
CATEGAQNTEAFF
TGTGCCACCGAGGGGGCTCAGAACACTGAAGCTTTCTTT
>.|.|TRBV5-1|TRBJ2-5
CASSLVRRQETQYF
TGCGCCAGCAGCTTGGTAAGGCGGCAAGAGACCCAGTACTTC
>few|.|TRBV5-4|TRBJ1-2
CASSFRDEGYGYTF
TGTGCCAGCAGCTTCAGGGACGAGGGCTATGGCTACACCTTC
>few|TRBD1|TRBV5-1|TRBJ2-1
CASSSVGTDDEQFF
TGCGCCAGCAGCTCGGTTGGGACAGACGATGAGCAGTTCTTC
>.|.|TRBV25-1|TRBJ2-5
CASSEREGRSETQYF
TGTGCCAGCAGTGAACGTGAAGGGAGGTCAGAGACCCAGTACTTC
>few|TRBD1|TRBV11-1|TRBJ1-6
CASSSGQGVTNSPLHF
TGTGCCAGCAGCTCCGGACAGGGTGTAACTAATTCACCCCTCCACTTT
>.|TRBD2|TRBV7-2|TRBJ2-3
CASSFHRTSGGEIAF
TGTGCCAGCAGCTTCCACCGGACTAGCGGGGGGGAAATCGCCTTT
>few|.|TRBV4-3|TRBJ2-1
CASSLRTANNEQFF
TGCGCCAGCAGCCTTCGGACAGCCAACAATGAGCAGTTCTTC
>few|.|TRBV10-3|TRBJ2-6
CAISVSSGANVLTF
TGTGCCATCAGCGTCAGCTCTGGGGCCAACGTCCTGACTTTC
>few|.|TRBV20-1|TRBJ2-7
CSARAGFPNYEQYF
TGCAGTGCTAGAGCCGGCTTCCCTAACTACGAGCAGTACTTC
>.|TRBD2|TRBV6-1|TRBJ2-1
CASSLAGDYNEQFF
TGTGCCAGCAGTCTAGCGGGGGACTACAATGAGCAGTTCTTC
>few|.|TRBV20-1|TRBJ1-6
CSADPGTGQLSALHF
TGCAGTGCTGACCCAGGGACGGGCCAATTATCGGCCCTCCACTTT
>.|.|TRBV5-1|TRBJ1-6
CASTTDGFYNSPLHF
TGCGCCAGCACCACGGACGGGTTCTATAATTCACCCCTCCACTTT
>few|TRBD2|TRBV7-2|TRBJ2-1
CASSFSLAGYEQFF
TGTGCCAGCAGCTTCTCTTTAGCGGGGTATGAGCAGTTCTTC
>few|.|TRBV4-2|TRBJ1-5
CASSIGGPNQPQHF
TGTGCCAGCAGCATCGGGGGCCCGAATCAGCCCCAGCATTTT